The text below deals with one TCR beta chain. The data are from a study of OX40 agonist ivuxolimab in advanced cancers. Per the germline V gene, CDR1 is MNHNY and CDR2 is SVGAGI (reference sequence). V was shortened by 3 bases and J by 5 bases, with 15 bases between the two germline ends. The CDR3 runs to 15 residues. Sequenced by immunoSEQ multiplex PCR; TCRdb stores in-frame clones only, minus some. The sample shows about 93,000 clones, 94% of them seen only once. This sequence originates from an adult with an advanced solid tumor such as melanoma, head and neck, liver or kidney cancer. The sample in question was CD4+ or CD8+ T cells sorted from blood, obtained in a trial of the OX40 agonist ivuxolimab. The chain has TRBV6-6 and TRBJ2-3, with D possibly being TRBD1 or TRBD2 (5 bases each). In nucleotides, the CDR3 is TGTGCCAGCAGTTATGGTCGGGGCTACGAAGATACGCAGTATTTT. This encodes CASSYGRGYEDTQYF.